Reported below is one T cell receptor beta chain. This clonotype was detected many times. The clone's antigen remains unknown. Base qualities were left out, and no much larger clone turns up one base away. Counted from cysteine to phenylalanine, this CDR3 has 13 amino acids. CDR3 DNA only is kept here, 39 bases in frame from base 1. Germline trimming: 8 bases from V, 5 bases from J; junction bases outside gene matches: 8. The germline V gene gives CDR1 as SNHLY and CDR2 as FYNNEI. This specimen comes from a study of spatial heterogeneity in lung cancer (dated by TCRdb to 2018 to 2020). In the study overall: Beta-chain transcripts were consistently detected in greater numbers than alpha-chain transcripts, which likely reflected higher beta-chain transcript abundance. In tumor regions, TCR transcript counts showed a strong correlation with a T cell transcriptional module score derived from matched bulk RNA-seq. In the raw uncorrected reads, each unique combination of TCR and UMI appeared more than ten times on average. In non-small cell lung cancer, the study made a quantitative comparison of TCR alpha and beta repertoires among multiple tumor regions, matched nontumor lung and blood. Nonsynonymous mutation counts, determined by whole-exome sequencing of tumor tissue, were related to features of the TCR repertoire. Both alpha and beta chains were TCR-sequenced in samples taken at surgery, namely 220 tumor regions, fewer than 80 matched nontumor lung samples and over 55 PBMC samples. The research as a whole found: Confirming at a functional level the hypothesis that regional TCRs recognize regional mutations was considered to require additional single-cell paired TCR alpha and beta sequencing. Counts of ubiquitous and regional expanded TCRs correlated with counts of ubiquitous and regional nonsynonymous mutations, respectively. Estimated TCR-seq coverage of tumor T cells was only 5.5% to 8% for alpha chains and around 14% for beta chains. The tumor nonsynonymous mutation count correlated with the number of expanded alpha and beta TCRs within the tumor.

The time point label, read with the paper, signifies: sample taken at primary tumor resection. Samples were obtained from approximately 70 patients with early-stage, untreated non-small cell lung cancer from the lung TRACERx cohort. TCR sequencing used whole RNA extracted from tumor and nontumor lung tissue, or from cryopreserved PBMC samples, without cell sorting. A patient was chosen for TCR sequencing only when enough RNA was available from at least two tumor regions. Before selection, tumor and adjacent nontumor lung specimens were reviewed by a lung pathologist. The library relied on 5' RACE. Sequencing relied on a NextSeq 500. In the TCR library protocol, a unique molecular identifier was attached to each TCR cDNA molecule so that PCR and sequencing errors could be corrected. For the original study's pipeline: TCR identification, UMI-based error correction and CDR3 extraction were all carried out with Decombinator tools. Expanded TCRs were defined as those above a frequency of 2 per 1,000, corresponding to the top 1% of the tumor frequency distribution. Expanded tumor TCRs were classed as regional if statistically deemed absent (corrected P<0.05) from at least one tumor region, otherwise ubiquitous. Renyi diversity was computed with the R vegan package after each repertoire had been subsampled 100 times to 5,000 TCRs. To build CDR3 similarity networks, amino acid triplet string-kernel similarity was used, and CDR3s were connected when their pairwise similarity was above 0.82. TCRdb handled the public reads itself, with Q25 trimming in fastp and clone calling in MiXCR, and kept productive beta chains. Each CDR3 protein gets just one entry, which takes the most common genes and DNA from the rows behind it. It is TCRdb's table, rather than the study itself, that gives the V and J calls and clone size. The sample data list 7,000 or so distinct CDR3 sequences, and approximately 7% of these were observed just once. More than 6.5% of the sample goes to the ten largest clones.

The source material was lung tumor tissue, sampled at surgery. The chain links TRBV2 with TRBJ1-1, with TRBD1 identical over 7 junction bases. The receptor was isolated from a male donor with early-stage non-small cell lung cancer. The DNA sequence reads TGTGCCAGCTCGACAGGGTTAGGGACTGAAGCTTTCTTT. Its translation is CASSTGLGTEAFF.